These 3 T cell receptor beta chains were all obtained from the same sample, sequenced in a study of T-cell memory formation after mild COVID-19. Via MiXCR, TCRdb re-called the 5' RACE reads, giving one row per CDR3 protein. The table shows roughly 300,000 distinct CDR3 sequences, with about 16% occurring only once. Sequencing was performed on PBMCs or a T cell subset sorted from them (not recorded which). The origin of the receptors is a man younger than 30 who had mild COVID-19 (a few samples of this study predate the infection). Cell type and time point are not known.

This clonotype has only a few counts. The chain uses TRBV6-5 and TRBJ2-2, with D perhaps TRBD1 (5 bases). This CDR3 comprises 14 residues. V gave up 2 bases and J gave up 4 bases, with 8 bases separating them. Germline V lookup: CDR1 MNHEY, CDR2 SVGAGI. The CDR3 bases are TGTGCCAGCAGTTACATGGGGCGCACCGGGGAGCTGTTTTTT. It yields the protein CASSYMGRTGELFF.

The table lists this clonotype with a few counts. The junction does not match germline at one end; this may be a read error. V and J are TRBV30 and TRBJ2-3; TRBD2 matches 9 bases. CDR3 length: 14 amino acids. The germline V gene encodes CDR1 GTSNPN and CDR2 SVGIG (reference sequence). CDR3 residues: CAWSRSGSRDTQYF. In nucleotides, the CDR3 is TGTGCCTGGAGTCGTAGCGGGAGCAGAGATACGCAGTATTTT.

V and J are TRBV20-1 and TRBJ2-2; D gene unclear. Germline CDR1 and CDR2: DFQATT and SNEGSKA (reference sequence). CDR3 length: 15 residues. V was cut by 1 base and J by 8 bases, with 17 bases left in between. The CDR3 nucleotides are TGCAGTGCTAGAGTCTTGGAAAAGGGTGGAGGGGAGCTGTTTTTT. This sequence encodes CSARVLEKGGGELFF.